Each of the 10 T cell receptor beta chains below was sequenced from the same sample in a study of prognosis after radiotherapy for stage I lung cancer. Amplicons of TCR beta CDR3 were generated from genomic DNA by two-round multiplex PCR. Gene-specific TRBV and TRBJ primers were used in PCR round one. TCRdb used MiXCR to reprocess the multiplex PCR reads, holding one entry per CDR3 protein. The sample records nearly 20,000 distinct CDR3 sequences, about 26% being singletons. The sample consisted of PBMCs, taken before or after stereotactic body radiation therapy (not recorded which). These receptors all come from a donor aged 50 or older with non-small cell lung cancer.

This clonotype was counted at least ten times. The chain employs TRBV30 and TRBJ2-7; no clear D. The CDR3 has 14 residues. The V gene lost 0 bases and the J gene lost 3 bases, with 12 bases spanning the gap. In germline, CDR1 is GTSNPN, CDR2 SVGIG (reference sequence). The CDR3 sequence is CAWSVRFGYYEQYF. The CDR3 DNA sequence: TGTGCCTGGAGTGTACGTTTCGGTTACTACGAGCAGTACTTC.

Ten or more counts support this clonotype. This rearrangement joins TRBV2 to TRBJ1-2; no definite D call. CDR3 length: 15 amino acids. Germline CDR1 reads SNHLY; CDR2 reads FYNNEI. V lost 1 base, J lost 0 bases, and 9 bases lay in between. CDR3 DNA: TGTGCCAGCAGTGAAGAGGCGGGTCCTAACTATGGCTACACCTTC. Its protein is CASSEEAGPNYGYTF.

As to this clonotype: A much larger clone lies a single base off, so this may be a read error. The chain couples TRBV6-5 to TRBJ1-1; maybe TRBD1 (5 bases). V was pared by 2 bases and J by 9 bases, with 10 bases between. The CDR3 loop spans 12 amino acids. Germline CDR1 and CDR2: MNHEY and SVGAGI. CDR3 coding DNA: TGTGCCAGCAGTTACAAGACAGATCAAGCTTTCTTT. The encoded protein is CASSYKTDQAFF.

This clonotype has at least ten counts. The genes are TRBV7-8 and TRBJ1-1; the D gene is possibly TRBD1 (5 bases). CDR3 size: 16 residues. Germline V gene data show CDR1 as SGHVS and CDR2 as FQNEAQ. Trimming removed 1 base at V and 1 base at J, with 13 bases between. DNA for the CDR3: TGTGCCAGCAGCTTAGTAAGGAGGGGCGGGAACACTGAAGCTTTCTTT. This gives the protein CASSLVRRGGNTEAFF.

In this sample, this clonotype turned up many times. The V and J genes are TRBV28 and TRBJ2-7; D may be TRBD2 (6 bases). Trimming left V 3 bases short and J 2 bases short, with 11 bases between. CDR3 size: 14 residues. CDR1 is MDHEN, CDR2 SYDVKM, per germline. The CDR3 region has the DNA TGTGCCAGCAGTTTGCGGGGCCTCACCTACGAGCAGTACTTC. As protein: CASSLRGLTYEQYF.

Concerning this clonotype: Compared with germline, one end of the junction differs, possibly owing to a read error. DNA of the CDR3: TGTGCCAGCAGCTTAGTTACGGGGCGTACAGATACGAAGTATTTT. Protein product: CASSLVTGRTDTKYF. This chain connects TRBV7-2 to TRBJ2-3; D tentatively fits TRBD1 or TRBD2 (5 bases each). The CDR3 runs 15 residues. Germline CDR1 is SGHTA and CDR2 is FQGNSA.

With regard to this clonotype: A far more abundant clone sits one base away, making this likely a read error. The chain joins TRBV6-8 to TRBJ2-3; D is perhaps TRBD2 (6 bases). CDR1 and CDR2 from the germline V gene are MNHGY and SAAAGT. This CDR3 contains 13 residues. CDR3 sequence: CASGASETDSQYF. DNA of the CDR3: TGTGCCAGCGGCGCTAGCGAAACAGATTCGCAGTATTTT.

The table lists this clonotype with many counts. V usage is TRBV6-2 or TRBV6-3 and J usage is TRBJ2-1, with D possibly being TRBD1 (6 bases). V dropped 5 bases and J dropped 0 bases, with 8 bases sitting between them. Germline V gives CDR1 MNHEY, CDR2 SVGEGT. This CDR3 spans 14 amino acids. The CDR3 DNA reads TGTGCCAGCAGTGGGGGCAGCTCCTACAATGAGCAGTTCTTC. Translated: CASSGGSSYNEQFF.

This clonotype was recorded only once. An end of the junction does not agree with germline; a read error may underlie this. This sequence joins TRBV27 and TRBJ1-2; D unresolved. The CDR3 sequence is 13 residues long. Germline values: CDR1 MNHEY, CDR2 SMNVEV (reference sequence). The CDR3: CARSLLGLGGYTF. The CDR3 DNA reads TGTGCCAGAAGTTTATTAGGGCTAGGTGGCTACACCTTC.

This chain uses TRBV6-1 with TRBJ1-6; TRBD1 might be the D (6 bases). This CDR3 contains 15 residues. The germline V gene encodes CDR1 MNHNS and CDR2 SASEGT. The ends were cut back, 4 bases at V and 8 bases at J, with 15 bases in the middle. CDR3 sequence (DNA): TGTGCCAGCAGTGCGCGACAGGAGTTACATTCACCCCTCCACTTT. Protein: CASSARQELHSPLHF.